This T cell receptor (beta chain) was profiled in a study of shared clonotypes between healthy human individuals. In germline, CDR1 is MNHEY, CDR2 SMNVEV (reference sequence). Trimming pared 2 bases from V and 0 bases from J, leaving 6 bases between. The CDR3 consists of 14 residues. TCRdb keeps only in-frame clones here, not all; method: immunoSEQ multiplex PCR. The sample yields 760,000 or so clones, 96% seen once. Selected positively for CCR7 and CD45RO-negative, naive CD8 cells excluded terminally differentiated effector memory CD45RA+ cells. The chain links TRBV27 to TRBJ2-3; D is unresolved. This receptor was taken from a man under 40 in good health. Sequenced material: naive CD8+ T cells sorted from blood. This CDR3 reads CASSLMTSTDTQYF. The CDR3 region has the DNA TGTGCCAGCAGTTTAATGACTAGCACAGATACGCAGTATTTT.